This T cell receptor (beta chain) was recorded in a study of shared clonotypes between healthy human individuals. TCRdb keeps only in-frame clones here, not all; method: immunoSEQ multiplex PCR. The sample lists millions of clones, just under 95% seen once, with 0.85% to 1.2% in the top ten. The naive CD8 subset, CD45RO-negative cells positively selected for CCR7, excluded terminally differentiated effector memory CD45RA+ cells. The sequenced material came from naive CD8+ T cells sorted from blood. The sequence was obtained from a man aged 18 to 35 in good health.

The CDR3 DNA sequence: TGTGCCAGCAGCCCGGACAGGATTACAACTAATGAAAAACTGTTTTTT. Translated: CASSPDRITTNEKLFF. This chain joins TRBV5-4 and TRBJ1-4, with 7 bases aligning to TRBD1. Per germline, CDR1 SGHNT and CDR2 YYREEE (reference sequence). The V and J ends lost 4 bases and 0 bases, in that order; junction bases with no gene match: 6. The length of the CDR3 is 16 residues. The full variable domain, in which reference TRBV5-4 and TRBJ1-4 provide the parts outside the CDR3, is ETGVTQSPTHLIKTRGQQVTLRCSSQSGHNTVSWYQQALGQGPQFIFQYYREEENGRGNFPPRFSGLQFPNYSSELNVNALELDDSALYLCASSPDRITTNEKLFFGSGTQLSVL.